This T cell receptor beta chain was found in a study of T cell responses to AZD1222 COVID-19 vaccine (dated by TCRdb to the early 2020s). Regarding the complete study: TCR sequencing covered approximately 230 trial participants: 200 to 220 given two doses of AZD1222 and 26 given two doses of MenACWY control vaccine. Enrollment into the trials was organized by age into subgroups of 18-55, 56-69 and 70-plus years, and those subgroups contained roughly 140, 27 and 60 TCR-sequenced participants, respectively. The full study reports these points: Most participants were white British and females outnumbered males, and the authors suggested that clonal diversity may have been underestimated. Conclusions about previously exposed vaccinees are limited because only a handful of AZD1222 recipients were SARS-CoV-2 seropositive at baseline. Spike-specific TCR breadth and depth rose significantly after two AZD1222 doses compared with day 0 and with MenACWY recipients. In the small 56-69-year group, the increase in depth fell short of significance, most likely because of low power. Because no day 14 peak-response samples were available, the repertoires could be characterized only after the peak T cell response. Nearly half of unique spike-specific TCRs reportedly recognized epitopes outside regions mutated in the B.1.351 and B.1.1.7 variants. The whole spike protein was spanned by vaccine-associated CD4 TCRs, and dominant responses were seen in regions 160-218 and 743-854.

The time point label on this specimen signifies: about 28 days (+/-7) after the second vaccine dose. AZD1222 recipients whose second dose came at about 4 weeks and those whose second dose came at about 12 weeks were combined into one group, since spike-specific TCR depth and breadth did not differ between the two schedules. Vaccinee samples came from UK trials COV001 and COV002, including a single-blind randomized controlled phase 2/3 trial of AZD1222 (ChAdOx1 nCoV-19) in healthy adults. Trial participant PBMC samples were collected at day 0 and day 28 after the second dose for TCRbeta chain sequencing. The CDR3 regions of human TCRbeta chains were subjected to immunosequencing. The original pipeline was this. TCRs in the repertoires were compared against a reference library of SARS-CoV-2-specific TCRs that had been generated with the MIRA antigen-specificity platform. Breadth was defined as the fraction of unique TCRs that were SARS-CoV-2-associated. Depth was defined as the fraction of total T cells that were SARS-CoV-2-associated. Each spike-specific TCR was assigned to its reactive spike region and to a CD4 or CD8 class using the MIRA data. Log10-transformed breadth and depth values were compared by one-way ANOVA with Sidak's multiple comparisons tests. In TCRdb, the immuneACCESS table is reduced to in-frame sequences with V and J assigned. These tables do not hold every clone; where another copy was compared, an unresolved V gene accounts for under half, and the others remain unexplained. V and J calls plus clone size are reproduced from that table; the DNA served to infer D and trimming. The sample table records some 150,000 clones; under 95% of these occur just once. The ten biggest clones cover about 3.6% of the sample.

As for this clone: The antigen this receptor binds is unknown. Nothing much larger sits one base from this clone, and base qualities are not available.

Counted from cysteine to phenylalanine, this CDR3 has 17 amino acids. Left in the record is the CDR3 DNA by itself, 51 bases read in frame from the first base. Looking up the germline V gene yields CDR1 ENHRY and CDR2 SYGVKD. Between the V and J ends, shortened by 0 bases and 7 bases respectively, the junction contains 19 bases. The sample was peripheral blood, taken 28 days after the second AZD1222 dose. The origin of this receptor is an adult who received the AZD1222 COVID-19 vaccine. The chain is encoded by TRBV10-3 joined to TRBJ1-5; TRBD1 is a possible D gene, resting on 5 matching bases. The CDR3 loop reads CAISESMGTGPGQPQHF. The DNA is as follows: TGTGCCATCAGTGAGTCGATGGGGACCGGGCCCGGACAGCCCCAGCATTTT.